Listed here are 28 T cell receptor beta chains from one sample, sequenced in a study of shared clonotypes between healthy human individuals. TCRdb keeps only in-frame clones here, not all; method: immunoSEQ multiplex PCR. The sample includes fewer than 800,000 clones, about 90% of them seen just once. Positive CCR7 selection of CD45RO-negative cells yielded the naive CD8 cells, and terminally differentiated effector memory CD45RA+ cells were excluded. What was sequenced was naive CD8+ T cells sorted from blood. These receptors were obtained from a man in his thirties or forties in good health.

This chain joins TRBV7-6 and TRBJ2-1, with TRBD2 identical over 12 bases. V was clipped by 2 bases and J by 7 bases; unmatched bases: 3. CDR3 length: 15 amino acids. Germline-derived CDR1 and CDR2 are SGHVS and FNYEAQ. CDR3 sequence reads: CASSLKTSGRNEQFF. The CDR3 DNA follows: TGTGCCAGCAGCTTAAAGACTAGCGGGAGAAATGAGCAGTTCTTC.

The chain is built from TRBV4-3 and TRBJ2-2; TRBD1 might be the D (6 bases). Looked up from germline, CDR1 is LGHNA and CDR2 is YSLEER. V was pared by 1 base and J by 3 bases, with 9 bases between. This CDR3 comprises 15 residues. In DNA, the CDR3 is TGCGCCAGCAGCCAAGCGGACAGCCACACCGGGGAGCTGTTTTTT. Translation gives CASSQADSHTGELFF.

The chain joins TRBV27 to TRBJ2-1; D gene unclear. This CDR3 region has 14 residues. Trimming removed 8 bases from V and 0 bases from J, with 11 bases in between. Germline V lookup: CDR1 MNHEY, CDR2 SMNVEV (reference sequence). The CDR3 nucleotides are TGTGCCAGCGGTTGGAGTCCCTCCTACAATGAGCAGTTCTTC. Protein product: CASGWSPSYNEQFF.

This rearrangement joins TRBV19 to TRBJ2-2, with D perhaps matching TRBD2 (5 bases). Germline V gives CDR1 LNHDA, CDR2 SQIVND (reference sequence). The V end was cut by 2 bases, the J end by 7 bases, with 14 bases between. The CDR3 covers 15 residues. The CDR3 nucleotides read TGTGCCAGTAGTATAATGGTTAGCGCGGTCGGGGAGCTGTTTTTT. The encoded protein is CASSIMVSAVGELFF.

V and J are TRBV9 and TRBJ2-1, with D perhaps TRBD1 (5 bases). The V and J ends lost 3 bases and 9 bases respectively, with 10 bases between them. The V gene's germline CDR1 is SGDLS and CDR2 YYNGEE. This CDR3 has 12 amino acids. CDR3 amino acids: CASSGWTSEQFF. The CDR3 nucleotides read TGTGCCAGCAGCGGATGGACAAGTGAGCAGTTCTTC.

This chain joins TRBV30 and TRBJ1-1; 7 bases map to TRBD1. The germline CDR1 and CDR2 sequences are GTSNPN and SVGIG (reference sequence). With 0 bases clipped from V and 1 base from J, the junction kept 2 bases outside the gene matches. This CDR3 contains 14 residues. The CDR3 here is CAWSVPGGNTEAFF. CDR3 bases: TGTGCCTGGAGTGTACCAGGGGGGAACACTGAAGCTTTCTTT.

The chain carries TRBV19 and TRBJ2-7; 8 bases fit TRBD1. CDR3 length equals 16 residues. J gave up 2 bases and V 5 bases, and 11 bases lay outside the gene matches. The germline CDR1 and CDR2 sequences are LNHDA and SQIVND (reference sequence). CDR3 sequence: CASSATFRDRTYEQYF. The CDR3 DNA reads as TGTGCCAGTAGTGCAACTTTTCGGGACAGGACCTACGAGCAGTACTTC.

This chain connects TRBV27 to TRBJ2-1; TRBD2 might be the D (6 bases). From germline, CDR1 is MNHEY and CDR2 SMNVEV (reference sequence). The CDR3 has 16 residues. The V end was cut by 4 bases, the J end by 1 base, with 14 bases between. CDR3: CASSSGVWESYNEQFF. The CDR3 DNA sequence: TGTGCCAGCAGTTCGGGGGTTTGGGAGTCCTACAATGAGCAGTTCTTC.

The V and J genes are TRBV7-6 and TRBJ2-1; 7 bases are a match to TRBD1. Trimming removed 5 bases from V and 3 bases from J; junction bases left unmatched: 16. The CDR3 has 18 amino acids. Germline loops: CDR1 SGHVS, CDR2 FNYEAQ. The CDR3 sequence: CASSPPLTTGTDYNEQFF. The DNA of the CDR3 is TGTGCCAGCAGCCCGCCTCTTACGACAGGGACGGACTACAATGAGCAGTTCTTC.

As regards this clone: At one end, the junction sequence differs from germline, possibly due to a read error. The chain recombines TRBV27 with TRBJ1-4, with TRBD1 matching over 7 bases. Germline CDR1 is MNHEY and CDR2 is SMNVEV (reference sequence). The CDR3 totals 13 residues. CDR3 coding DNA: TGTGCCAGCAGTTTGGGAAGTAGAGACAGGGAGGTTTTT. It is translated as CASSLGSRDREVF.

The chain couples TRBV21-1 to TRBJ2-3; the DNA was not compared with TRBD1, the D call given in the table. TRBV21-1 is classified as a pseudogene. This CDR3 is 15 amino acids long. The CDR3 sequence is CASTHRQGGTDTQYF. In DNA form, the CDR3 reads TGTGCCAGCACCCATAGACAGGGAGGCACAGATACGCAGTATTTT.

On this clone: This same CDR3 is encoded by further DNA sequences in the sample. The CDR3 reads CASTLGGNQPQHF. The CDR3 nucleotides are TGTGCCAGCACCCTGGGGGGGAATCAGCCCCAGCATTTT. This rearrangement joins TRBV7-9 to TRBJ1-5, with a tentative D call TRBD1 (5 bases). The CDR3 runs to 13 residues. Germline V gene data show CDR1 as SEHNR and CDR2 as FQNEAQ (reference sequence). The ends were cut back, 7 bases at V and 4 bases at J, with 11 bases in the middle. The whole variable domain, remainder taken from reference TRBV7-9 and TRBJ1-5, is DTGVSQNPRHKITKRGQNVTFRCDPISEHNRLYWYRQTLGQGPEFLTYFQNEAQLEKSRLLSDRFSAERPKGSFSTLEIQRTEQGDSAMYLCASTLGGNQPQHFGDGTRLSIL.

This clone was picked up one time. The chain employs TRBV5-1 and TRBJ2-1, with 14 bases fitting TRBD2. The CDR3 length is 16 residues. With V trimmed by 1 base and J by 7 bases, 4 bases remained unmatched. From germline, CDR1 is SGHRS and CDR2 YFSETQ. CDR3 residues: CASSLRLAGGPNEQFF. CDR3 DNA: TGCGCCAGCAGCTTGAGACTAGCGGGAGGGCCGAATGAGCAGTTCTTC. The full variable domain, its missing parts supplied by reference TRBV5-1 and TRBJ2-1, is KAGVTQTPRYLIKTRGQQVTLSCSPISGHRSVSWYQQTPGQGLQFLFEYFSETQRNKGNFPGRFSGRQFSNSRSEMNVSTLELGDSALYLCASSLRLAGGPNEQFFGPGTRLTVL.

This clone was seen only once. CDR3 residues: CASNAGGPQEGEQYF. The CDR3 DNA sequence: TGTGCCAGCAACGCGGGAGGGCCTCAAGAAGGCGAGCAGTACTTC. The chain joins TRBV27 to TRBJ2-7; 9 nucleotides line up with TRBD2. The CDR3 runs 15 residues. CDR1 and CDR2 (germline): MNHEY, SMNVEV (reference sequence). J gave up 6 bases and V 7 bases, and 13 bases lay outside the gene matches.

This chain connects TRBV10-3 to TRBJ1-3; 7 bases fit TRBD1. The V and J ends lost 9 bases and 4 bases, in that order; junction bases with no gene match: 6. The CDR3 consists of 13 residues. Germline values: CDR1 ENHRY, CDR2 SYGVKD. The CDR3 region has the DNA TGTGCCATTCGCGGACAGGTCGGAAACACCATATATTTT. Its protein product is CAIRGQVGNTIYF.

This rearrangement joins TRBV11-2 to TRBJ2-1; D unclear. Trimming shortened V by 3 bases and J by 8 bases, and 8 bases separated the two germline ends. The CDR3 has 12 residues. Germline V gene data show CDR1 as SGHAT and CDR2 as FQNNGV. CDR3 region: CASSFLFDEQFF. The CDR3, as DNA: TGTGCCAGCAGCTTCTTATTTGATGAGCAGTTCTTC.

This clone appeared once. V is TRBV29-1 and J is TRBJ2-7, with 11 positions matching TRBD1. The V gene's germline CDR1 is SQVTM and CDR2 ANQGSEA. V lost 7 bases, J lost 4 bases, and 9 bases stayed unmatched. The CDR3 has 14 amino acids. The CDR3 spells CSATHRDRGYEQYF. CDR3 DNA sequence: TGCAGCGCAACCCACCGGGACAGGGGGTACGAGCAGTACTTC.

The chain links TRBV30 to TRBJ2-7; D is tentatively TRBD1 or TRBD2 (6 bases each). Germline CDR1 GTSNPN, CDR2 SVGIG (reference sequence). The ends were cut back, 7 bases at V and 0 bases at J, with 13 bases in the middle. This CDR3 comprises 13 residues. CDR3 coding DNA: TGTGCCTCGGAGGAGGGGGACTCCTACGAGCAGTACTTC. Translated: CASEEGDSYEQYF.

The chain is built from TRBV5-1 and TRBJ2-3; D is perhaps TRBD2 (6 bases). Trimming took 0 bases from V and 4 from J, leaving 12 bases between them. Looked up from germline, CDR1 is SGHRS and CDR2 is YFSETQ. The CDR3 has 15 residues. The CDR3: CASSLGLGAPDTQYF. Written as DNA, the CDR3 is TGCGCCAGCAGCTTGGGACTAGGAGCCCCAGATACGCAGTATTTT.

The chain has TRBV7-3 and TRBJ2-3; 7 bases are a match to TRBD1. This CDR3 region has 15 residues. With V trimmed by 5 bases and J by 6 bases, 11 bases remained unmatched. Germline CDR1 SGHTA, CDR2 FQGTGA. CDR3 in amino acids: CASSARTGWTDTQYF. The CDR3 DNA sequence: TGTGCCAGCAGCGCCCGGACAGGTTGGACTGATACGCAGTATTTT. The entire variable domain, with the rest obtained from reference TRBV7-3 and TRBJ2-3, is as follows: GAGVSQTPSNKVTEKGKYVELRCDPISGHTALYWYRQSLGQGPEFLIYFQGTGAADDSGLPNDRFFAVRPEGSVSTLKIQRTERGDSAVYLCASSARTGWTDTQYFGPGTRLTVL.

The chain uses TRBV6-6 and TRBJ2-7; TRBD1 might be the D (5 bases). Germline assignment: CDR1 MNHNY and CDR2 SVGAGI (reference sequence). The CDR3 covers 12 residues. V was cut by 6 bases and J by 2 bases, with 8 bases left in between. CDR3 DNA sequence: TGTGCCAGCAGCGACAGCCCCTACGAGCAGTACTTC. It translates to CASSDSPYEQYF.

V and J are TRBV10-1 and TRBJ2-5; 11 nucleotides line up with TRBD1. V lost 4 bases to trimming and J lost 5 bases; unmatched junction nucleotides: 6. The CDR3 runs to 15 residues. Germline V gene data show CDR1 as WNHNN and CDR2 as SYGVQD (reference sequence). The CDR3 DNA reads TGCGCCAGCAGTGCGGGACAGGGGGTATGGGAGACCCAGTACTTC. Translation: CASSAGQGVWETQYF.

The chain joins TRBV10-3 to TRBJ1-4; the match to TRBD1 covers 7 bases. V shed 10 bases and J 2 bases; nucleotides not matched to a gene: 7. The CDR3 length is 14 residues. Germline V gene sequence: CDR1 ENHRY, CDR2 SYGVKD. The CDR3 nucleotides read TGTGCCACCAAACCGGGACAGACTAATGAAAAACTGTTTTTT. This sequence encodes CATKPGQTNEKLFF.

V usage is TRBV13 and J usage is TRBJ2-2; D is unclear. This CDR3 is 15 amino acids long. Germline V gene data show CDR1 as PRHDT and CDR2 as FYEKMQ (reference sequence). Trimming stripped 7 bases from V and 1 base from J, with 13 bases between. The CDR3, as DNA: TGTGCCAGCACTGTTTTTAGCAGGAACACCGGGGAGCTGTTTTTT. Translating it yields CASTVFSRNTGELFF.

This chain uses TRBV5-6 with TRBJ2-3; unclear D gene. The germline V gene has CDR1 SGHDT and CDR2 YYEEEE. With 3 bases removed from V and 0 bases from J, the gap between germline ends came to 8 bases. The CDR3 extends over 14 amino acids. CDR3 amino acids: CASSWGSSTDTQYF. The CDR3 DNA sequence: TGTGCCAGCAGCTGGGGAAGCAGCACAGATACGCAGTATTTT.

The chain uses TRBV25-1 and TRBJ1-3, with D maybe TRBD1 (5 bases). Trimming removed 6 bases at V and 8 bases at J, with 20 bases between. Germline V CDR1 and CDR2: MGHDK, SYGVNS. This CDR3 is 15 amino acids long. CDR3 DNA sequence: TGTGCCAGCAGACGGTCGACGGGGCAGGTAGACACCATATATTTT. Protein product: CASRRSTGQVDTIYF.

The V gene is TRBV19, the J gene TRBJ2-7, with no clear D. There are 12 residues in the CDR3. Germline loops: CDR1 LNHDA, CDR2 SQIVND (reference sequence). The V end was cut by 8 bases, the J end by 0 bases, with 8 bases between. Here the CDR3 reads CASQDDSYEQYF. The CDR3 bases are TGTGCCAGTCAAGACGACTCCTACGAGCAGTACTTC.

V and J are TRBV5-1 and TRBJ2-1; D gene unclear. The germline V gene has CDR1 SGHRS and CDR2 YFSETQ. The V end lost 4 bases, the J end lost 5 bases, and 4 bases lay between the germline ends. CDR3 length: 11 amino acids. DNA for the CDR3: TGCGCCAGCAGCGAAGACAATGAGCAGTTCTTC. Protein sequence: CASSEDNEQFF.